This TCR beta chain was recovered during a study of blood T cell repertoires in COVID-19. Study context: The origin of the acute and convalescent COVID-19 samples was the United States, Italy and Spain. PBMCs, B-cell-depleted T cells, or T cells were the source of the cDNA or gDNA that made up the material.

In the source study's methods: How many nucleated cells were present was estimated from reference gene primer amplification. Method: immunoSEQ multiplex PCR; TCRdb's copy keeps in-frame clones and lacks some. The V and J calls and clone size are taken from that table; D and trimming were inferred from the DNA. The repertoire holds about 160,000 clones, with over 80% as singletons. CDR1 is SGDLS, CDR2 YYNGEE, per germline. This CDR3 has 15 amino acids. V dropped 0 bases and J dropped 8; count of bases not matched to a gene: 7. This TCR derives from a man aged 25-40 years with COVID-19, enrolled during active disease. The V call is TRBV9, the J call TRBJ2-1; TRBD1 matches at 8 bases. The sequenced sample consisted of peripheral blood. The CDR3 DNA is TGTGCCAGCAGCGTAGAGGGTCAGGGGGCTTATGAGCAGTTCTTC. This sequence encodes CASSVEGQGAYEQFF.